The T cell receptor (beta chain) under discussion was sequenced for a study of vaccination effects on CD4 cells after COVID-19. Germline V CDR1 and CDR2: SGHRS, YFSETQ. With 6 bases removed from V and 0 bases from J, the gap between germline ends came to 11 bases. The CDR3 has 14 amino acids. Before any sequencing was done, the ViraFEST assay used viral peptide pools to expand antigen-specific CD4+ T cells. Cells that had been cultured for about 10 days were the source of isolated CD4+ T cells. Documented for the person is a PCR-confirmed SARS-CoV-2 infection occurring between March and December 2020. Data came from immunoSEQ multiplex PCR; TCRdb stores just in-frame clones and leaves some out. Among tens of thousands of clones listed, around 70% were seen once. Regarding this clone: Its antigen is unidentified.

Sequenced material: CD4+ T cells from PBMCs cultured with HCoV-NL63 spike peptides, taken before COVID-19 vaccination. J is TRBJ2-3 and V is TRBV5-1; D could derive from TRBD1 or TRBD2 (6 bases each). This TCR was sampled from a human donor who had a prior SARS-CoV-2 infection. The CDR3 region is CASMRGDSTDTQYF. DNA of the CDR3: TGCGCCAGCATGAGGGGGGACAGCACAGATACGCAGTATTTT. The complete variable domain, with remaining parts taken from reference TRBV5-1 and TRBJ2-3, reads KAGVTQTPRYLIKTRGQQVTLSCSPISGHRSVSWYQQTPGQGLQFLFEYFSETQRNKGNFPGRFSGRQFSNSRSEMNVSTLELGDSALYLCASMRGDSTDTQYFGPGTRLTVL.